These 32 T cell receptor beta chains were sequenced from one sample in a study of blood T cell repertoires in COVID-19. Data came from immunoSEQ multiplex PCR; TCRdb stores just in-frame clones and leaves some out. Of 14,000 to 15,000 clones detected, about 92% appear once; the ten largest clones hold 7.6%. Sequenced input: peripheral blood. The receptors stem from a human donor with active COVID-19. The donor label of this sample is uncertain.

The CDR3 sequence: CASSNTGLAGGTGELFF. CDR3 nucleotide sequence: TGTGCCAGCAGCAATACCGGACTAGCGGGAGGTACCGGGGAGCTGTTTTTT. This chain uses TRBV5-4 with TRBJ2-2; 14 nucleotides match TRBD2. This CDR3 contains 17 residues. In germline, CDR1 is SGHNT, CDR2 YYREEE (reference sequence). V was pared by 4 bases and J by 5 bases, with 7 bases of the junction left unmatched.

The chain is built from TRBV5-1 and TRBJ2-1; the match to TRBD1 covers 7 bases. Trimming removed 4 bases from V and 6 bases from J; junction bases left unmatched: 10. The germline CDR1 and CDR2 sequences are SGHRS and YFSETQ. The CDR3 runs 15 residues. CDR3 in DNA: TGCGCCAGCAGCCCTCGACAGGGAAGGGGCAATGAGCAGTTCTTC. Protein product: CASSPRQGRGNEQFF.

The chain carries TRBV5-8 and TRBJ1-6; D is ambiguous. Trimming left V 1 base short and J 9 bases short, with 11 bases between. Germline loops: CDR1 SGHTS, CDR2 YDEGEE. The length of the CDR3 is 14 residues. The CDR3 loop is CASSLRVLLSPLHF. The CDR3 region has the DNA TGTGCCAGCAGCTTGCGGGTCCTCCTTTCACCCCTCCACTTT. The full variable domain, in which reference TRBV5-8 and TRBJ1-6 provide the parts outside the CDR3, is EAGVTQSPTHLIKTRGQQATLRCSPISGHTSVYWYQQALGLGLQFLLWYDEGEERNRGNFPPRFSGRQFPNYSSELNVNALELEDSALYLCASSLRVLLSPLHFGNGTRLTVT.

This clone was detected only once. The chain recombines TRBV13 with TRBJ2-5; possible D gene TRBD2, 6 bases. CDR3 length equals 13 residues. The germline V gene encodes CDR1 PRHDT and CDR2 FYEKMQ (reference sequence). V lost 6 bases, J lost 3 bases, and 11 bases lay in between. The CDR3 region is CASSSSAEETQYF. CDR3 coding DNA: TGTGCCAGCAGTTCTAGCGCCGAAGAGACCCAGTACTTC.

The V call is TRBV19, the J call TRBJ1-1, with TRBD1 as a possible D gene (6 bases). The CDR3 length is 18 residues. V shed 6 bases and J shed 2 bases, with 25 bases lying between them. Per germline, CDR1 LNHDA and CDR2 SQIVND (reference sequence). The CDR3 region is CASSQPNMGAGRNTEAFF. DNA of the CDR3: TGTGCCAGTAGCCAACCTAACATGGGGGCTGGTCGTAACACTGAAGCTTTCTTT.

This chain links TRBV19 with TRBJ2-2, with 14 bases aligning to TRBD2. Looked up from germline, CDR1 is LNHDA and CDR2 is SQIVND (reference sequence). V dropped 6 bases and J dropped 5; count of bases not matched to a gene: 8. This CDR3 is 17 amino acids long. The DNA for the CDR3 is TGTGCCAGTAGGGGGGGACTAGCGGGAGTTGGAACCGGGGAGCTGTTTTTT. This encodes CASRGGLAGVGTGELFF.

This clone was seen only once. The CDR3 here is CASSLGQGNNEQFF. In DNA, the CDR3 is TGCGCCAGCAGCTTGGGACAGGGAAACAATGAGCAGTTCTTC. This chain connects TRBV5-1 to TRBJ2-1; 7 bases agree with TRBD1. The CDR3 is 14 amino acids. Germline V lookup: CDR1 SGHRS, CDR2 YFSETQ. Germline trimming cut 0 bases from V and 5 bases from J; bases unmatched to any gene: 2.

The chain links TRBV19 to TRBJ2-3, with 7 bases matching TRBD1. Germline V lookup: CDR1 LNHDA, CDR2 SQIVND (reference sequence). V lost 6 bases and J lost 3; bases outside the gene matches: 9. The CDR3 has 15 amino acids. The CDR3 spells CASRPPGQTTDTQYF. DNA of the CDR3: TGTGCCAGTAGGCCACCGGGACAGACGACAGATACGCAGTATTTT. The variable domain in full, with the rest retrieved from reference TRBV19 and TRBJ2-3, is DGGITQSPKYLFRKEGQNVTLSCEQNLNHDAMYWYRQDPGQGLRLIYYSQIVNDFQKGDIAEGYSVSREKKESFPLTVTSAQKNPTAFYLCASRPPGQTTDTQYFGPGTRLTVL.

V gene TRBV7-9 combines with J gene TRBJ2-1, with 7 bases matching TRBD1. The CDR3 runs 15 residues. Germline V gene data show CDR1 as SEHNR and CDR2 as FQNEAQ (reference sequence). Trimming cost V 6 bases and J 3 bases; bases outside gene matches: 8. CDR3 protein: CASRPDRFSYNEQFF. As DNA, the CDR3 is TGTGCCAGCAGACCGGACAGGTTTAGCTACAATGAGCAGTTCTTC.

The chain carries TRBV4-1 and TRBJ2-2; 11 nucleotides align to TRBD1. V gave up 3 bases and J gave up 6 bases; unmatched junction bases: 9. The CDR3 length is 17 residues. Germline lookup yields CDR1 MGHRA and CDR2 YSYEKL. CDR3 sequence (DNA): TGCGCCAGCAGCCACTCCTGGACAGGGGGCGCCGCCGGGGAGCTGTTTTTT. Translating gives CASSHSWTGGAAGELFF.

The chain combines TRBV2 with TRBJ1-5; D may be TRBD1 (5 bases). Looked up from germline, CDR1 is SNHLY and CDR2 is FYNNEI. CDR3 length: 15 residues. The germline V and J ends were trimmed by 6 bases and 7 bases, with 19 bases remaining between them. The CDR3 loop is CASSQDTGQGQPQHF. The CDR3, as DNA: TGTGCCAGCAGCCAGGACACGGGCCAAGGCCAGCCCCAGCATTTT.

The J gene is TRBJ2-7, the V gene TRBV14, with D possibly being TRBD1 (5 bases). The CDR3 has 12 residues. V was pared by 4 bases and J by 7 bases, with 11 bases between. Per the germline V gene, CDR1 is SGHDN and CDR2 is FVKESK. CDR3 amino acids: CASSLGRVEQYF. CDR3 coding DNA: TGTGCCAGCAGCCTGGGCAGGGTAGAGCAGTACTTC.

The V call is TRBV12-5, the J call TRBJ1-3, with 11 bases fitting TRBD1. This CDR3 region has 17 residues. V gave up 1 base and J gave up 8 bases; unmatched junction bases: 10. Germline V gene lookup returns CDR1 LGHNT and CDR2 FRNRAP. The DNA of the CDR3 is TGTGCTAGTGGTTTGGAATCCTGGACAGGGGGCATGGACACCATATATTTT. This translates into CASGLESWTGGMDTIYF.

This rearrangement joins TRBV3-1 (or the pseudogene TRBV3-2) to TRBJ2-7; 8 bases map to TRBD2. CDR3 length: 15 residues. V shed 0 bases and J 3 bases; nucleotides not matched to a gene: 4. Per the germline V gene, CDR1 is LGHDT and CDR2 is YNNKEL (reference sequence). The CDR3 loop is CASSQDASGSYEQYF. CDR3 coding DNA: TGTGCCAGCAGCCAAGATGCCAGCGGGAGCTACGAGCAGTACTTC.

Here the CDR3 DNA reads TGTGCCAGCAGCTTAGTTGCAGCGGCGGGTGAGCAGTTCTTC. It encodes CASSLVAAAGEQFF. This rearrangement joins TRBV7-2 to TRBJ2-1; possibly TRBD2 for D (5 bases). With 1 base removed from V and 9 bases from J, the gap between germline ends came to 13 bases. The CDR3 sequence is 14 residues long. CDR1 and CDR2 from the germline V gene are SGHTA and FQGNSA. The full variable domain, rest sourced from reference TRBV7-2 and TRBJ2-1, is GAGVSQSPSNKVTEKGKDVELRCDPISGHTALYWYRQSLGQGLEFLIYFQGNSAPDKSGLPSDRFSAERTGGSVSTLTIQRTQQEDSAVYLCASSLVAAAGEQFFGPGTRLTVL.

The CDR3 sequence is CASSPRSEQYF. For the CDR3, the DNA is TGTGCCAGCAGCCCCAGGTCCGAGCAGTACTTC. This chain links TRBV6-2 or TRBV6-3 with TRBJ2-7; D ambiguous. Germline-derived CDR1 and CDR2 are MNHEY and SVGEGT. The CDR3 loop spans 11 amino acids. The V end was cut by 6 bases, the J end by 6 bases, with 9 bases between.

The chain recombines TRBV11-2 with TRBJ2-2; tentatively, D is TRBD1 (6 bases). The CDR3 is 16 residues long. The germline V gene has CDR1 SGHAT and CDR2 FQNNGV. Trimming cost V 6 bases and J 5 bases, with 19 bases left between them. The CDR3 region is CASRQGWQGWTGELFF. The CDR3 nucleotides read TGTGCCAGCAGACAAGGGTGGCAGGGGTGGACCGGGGAGCTGTTTTTT.

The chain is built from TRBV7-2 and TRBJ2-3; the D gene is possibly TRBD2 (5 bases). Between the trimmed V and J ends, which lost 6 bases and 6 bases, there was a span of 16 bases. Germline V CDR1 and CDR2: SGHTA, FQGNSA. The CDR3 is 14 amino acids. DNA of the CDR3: TGTGCCAGCAGAGCATCCCGGGGTGGCGATACGCAGTATTTT. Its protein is CASRASRGGDTQYF.

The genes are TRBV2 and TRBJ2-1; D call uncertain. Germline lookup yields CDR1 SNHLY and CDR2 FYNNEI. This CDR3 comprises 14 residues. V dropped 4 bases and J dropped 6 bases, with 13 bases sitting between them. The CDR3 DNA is TGTGCCAGCAGTGCTCTTCTTGTCTTCAATGAGCAGTTCTTC. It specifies CASSALLVFNEQFF.

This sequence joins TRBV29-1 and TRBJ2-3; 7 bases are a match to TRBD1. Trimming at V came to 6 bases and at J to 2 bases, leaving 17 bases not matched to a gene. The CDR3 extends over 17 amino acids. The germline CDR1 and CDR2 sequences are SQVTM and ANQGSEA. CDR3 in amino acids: CSVGGLSRQGTTDTQYF. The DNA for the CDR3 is TGCAGCGTCGGAGGTTTGAGTAGACAGGGAACCACAGATACGCAGTATTTT.

The CDR3: CASSYPSPGHTNTGELFF. CDR3 DNA: TGTGCCAGCAGTTATCCGTCACCCGGACATACGAACACCGGGGAGCTGTTTTTT. The chain joins TRBV28 to TRBJ2-2; D might be TRBD1 (5 bases). Germline values: CDR1 MDHEN, CDR2 SYDVKM. This CDR3 has 18 residues. V lost 4 bases and J 0 bases, leaving 18 bases between the germline ends.

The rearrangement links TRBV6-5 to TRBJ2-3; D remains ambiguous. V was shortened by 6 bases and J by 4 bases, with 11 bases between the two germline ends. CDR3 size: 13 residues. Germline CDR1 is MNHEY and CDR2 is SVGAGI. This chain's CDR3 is CASSNLGADTQYF. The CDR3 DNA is TGTGCCAGCAGCAACTTGGGCGCAGATACGCAGTATTTT.

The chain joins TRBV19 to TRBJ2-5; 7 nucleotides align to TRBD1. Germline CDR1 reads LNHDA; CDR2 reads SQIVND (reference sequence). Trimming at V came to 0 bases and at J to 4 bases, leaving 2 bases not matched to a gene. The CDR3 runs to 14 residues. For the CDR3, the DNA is TGTGCCAGTAGTATAGAGAGGGGGCGAGAGACCCAGTACTTC. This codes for CASSIERGRETQYF.

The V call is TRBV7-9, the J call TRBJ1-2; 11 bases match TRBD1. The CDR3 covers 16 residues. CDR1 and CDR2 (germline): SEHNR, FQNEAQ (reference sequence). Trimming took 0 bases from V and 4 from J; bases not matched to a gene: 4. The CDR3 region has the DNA TGTGCCAGCAGCTTAGCTGGGACAGGGGGGGCCTATGGCTACACCTTC. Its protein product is CASSLAGTGGAYGYTF.

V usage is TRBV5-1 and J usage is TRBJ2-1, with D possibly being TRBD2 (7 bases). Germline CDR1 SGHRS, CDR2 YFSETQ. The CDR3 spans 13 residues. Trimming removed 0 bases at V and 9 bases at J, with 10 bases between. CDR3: CASSLAGGLEQFF. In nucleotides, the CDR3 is TGCGCCAGCAGCTTGGCCGGGGGGCTTGAGCAGTTCTTC.

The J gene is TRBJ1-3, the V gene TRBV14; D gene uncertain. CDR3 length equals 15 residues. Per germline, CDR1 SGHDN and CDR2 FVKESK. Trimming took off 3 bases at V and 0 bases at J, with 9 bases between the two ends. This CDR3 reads CASSHRSVSGNTIYF. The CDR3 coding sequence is TGTGCCAGCAGCCATCGCAGTGTCTCTGGAAACACCATATATTTT. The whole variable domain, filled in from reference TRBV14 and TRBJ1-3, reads EAGVTQFPSHSVIEKGQTVTLRCDPISGHDNLYWYRRVMGKEIKFLLHFVKESKQDESGMPNNRFLAERTGGTYSTLKVQPAELEDSGVYFCASSHRSVSGNTIYFGEGSWLTVV.

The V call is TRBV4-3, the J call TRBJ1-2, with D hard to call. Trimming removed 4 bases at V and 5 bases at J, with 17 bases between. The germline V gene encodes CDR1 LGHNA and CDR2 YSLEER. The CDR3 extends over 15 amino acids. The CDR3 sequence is CASSPSRAEQYGYTF. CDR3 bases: TGCGCCAGCAGCCCCAGCCGAGCGGAACAATATGGCTACACCTTC.

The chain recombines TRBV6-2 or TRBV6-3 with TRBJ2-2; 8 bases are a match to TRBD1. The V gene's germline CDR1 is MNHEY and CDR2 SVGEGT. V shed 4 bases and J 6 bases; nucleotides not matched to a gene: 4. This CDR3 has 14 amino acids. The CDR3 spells CASSFQGAAGELFF. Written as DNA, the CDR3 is TGTGCCAGCAGTTTTCAGGGGGCCGCCGGGGAGCTGTTTTTT.

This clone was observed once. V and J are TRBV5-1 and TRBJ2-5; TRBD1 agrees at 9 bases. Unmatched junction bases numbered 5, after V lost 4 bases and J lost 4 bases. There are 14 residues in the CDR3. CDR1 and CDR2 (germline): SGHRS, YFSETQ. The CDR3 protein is CASSNTGGAETQYF. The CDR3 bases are TGCGCCAGCAGCAATACAGGGGGCGCAGAGACCCAGTACTTC.

CDR3 in amino acids: CAISESGTGGSYEQYF. CDR3 in DNA: TGTGCCATCAGTGAATCAGGGACAGGGGGCTCCTACGAGCAGTACTTC. The rearrangement links TRBV10-3 to TRBJ2-7; 11 positions match TRBD1. From germline, CDR1 is ENHRY and CDR2 SYGVKD. The length of the CDR3 is 16 residues. V was clipped by 3 bases and J by 0 bases; unmatched bases: 4.

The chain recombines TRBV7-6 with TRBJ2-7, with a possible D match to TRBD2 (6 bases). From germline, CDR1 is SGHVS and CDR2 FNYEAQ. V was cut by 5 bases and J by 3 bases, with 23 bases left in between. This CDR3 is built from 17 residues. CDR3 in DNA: TGTGCCAGCAGCCGAATCCGAGGGCCTAGCGTATTCTACGAGCAGTACTTC. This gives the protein CASSRIRGPSVFYEQYF.

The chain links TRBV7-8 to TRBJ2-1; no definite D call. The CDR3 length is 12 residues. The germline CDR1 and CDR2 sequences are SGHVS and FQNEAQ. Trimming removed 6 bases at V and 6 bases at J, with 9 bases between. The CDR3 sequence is CASSSPGNEQFF. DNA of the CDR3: TGTGCCAGCAGTTCCCCGGGCAATGAGCAGTTCTTC. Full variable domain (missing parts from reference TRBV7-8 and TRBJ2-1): GAGVSQSPRYKVAKRGQDVALRCDPISGHVSLFWYQQALGQGPEFLTYFQNEAQLDKSGLPSDRFFAERPEGSVSTLKIQRTQQEDSAVYLCASSSPGNEQFFGPGTRLTVL.